This TCR beta chain was obtained from a study of glioma-infiltrating T cells. Study-level findings and limits: Above-expected tissue-blood divergence occurred in all gliomas, most in low-grade ones.

This clonotype showed up many times. The antigen is unknown. TCR alpha and beta CDR3 regions were amplified from RNA using iRepertoire nested multiplex PCR. Input was roughly 100-450 ng of tissue mRNA or PBMC total RNA. A single record per CDR3 protein comes from TCRdb applying MiXCR to the multiplex PCR reads. The top ten hold 44% of the sample, which has roughly 100,000 distinct CDR3 sequences, about 28% seen once. The receptor comes from a human donor with low-grade glioma or glioblastoma, undergoing nonglioma brain surgery, or in good health (not recorded which). The sample taken for sequencing was glioma tissue, nonneoplastic brain tissue, or PBMCs (not recorded which).

The DNA for the CDR3 is TGTGCCAGCAAGGGGAGCAATCAGCCCCAGCATTTT. Translating it yields CASKGSNQPQHF. The chain is built from TRBV28 and TRBJ1-5, with a possible D match to TRBD1 (5 bases). There are 12 residues in the CDR3. The V end was cut by 7 bases, the J end by 1 base, with 5 bases between. CDR1 MDHEN and CDR2 SYDVKM come from the germline V gene.